Listed below are T cell receptor beta chains from one sample, sequenced in a study of post-analysis software for immune sequencing data. TCRdb re-called the PCR reads through MiXCR, storing one row per CDR3 protein. Here the sample spans under 650,000 distinct CDR3 sequences, about 40% being singletons. The sequenced sample consisted of blood. The receptor source for this set is a girl aged 10-17 years with multiple sclerosis. Each CDR3 is given with its conserved first and last residue. D genes are given only for firm matches. Size values are once, few and many counts, or a class for expanded clones, and some rows have none.

v_gene: TRBV12-3/TRBV12-4
abundance: .
j_gene: TRBJ1-5
d_gene: .
CDR3aa: CASSLAESYQPQHF

v_gene: TRBV3-1
abundance: .
j_gene: TRBJ1-1
d_gene: .
CDR3aa: CASSQTIGGFGNTEAFF

v_gene: TRBV6-6
abundance: .
j_gene: TRBJ2-3
d_gene: .
CDR3aa: CASRSPGDTQYF

v_gene: TRBV5-1
abundance: few
j_gene: TRBJ1-2
d_gene: .
CDR3aa: CASSLGSSAFNYGYTF

v_gene: TRBV5-6
abundance: .
j_gene: TRBJ1-6
d_gene: .
CDR3aa: CASSLAVGGRAYNSPLHF

v_gene: TRBV4-1
abundance: .
j_gene: TRBJ2-7
d_gene: TRBD1
CDR3aa: CASSHTGQGSYEQYF

v_gene: TRBV12-3/TRBV12-4
abundance: few
j_gene: TRBJ2-7
d_gene: .
CDR3aa: CASSPQTAKQYF

v_gene: TRBV5-1
abundance: few
j_gene: TRBJ2-1
d_gene: TRBD1
CDR3aa: CASSLGDRSYNEQFF

v_gene: TRBV5-1
abundance: .
j_gene: TRBJ1-2
d_gene: .
CDR3aa: CASSLEPQGLDGYTF

v_gene: TRBV5-1
abundance: .
j_gene: TRBJ2-7
d_gene: TRBD2
CDR3aa: CASSLRPGGGTYEQYF

v_gene: TRBV12-3/TRBV12-4
abundance: .
j_gene: TRBJ2-7
d_gene: .
CDR3aa: CASSFSPYEQYF

v_gene: TRBV4-1
abundance: .
j_gene: TRBJ2-7
d_gene: .
CDR3aa: CASSQVGTLYEQYF

v_gene: TRBV5-1
abundance: .
j_gene: TRBJ2-7
d_gene: .
CDR3aa: CASSFIDTSYEQYF

v_gene: TRBV6-5
abundance: many
j_gene: TRBJ2-7
d_gene: .
CDR3aa: CASSYSTAYEQYF

v_gene: TRBV12-3/TRBV12-4
abundance: .
j_gene: TRBJ1-1
d_gene: TRBD1
CDR3aa: CASSPRGQGFEAFF

v_gene: TRBV20-1
abundance: .
j_gene: TRBJ2-3
d_gene: .
CDR3aa: CSANRQEGTDTQYF

v_gene: TRBV6-6
abundance: .
j_gene: TRBJ1-1
d_gene: .
CDR3aa: CASSYPRFLTVNTEAFF

v_gene: TRBV19
abundance: .
j_gene: TRBJ1-2
d_gene: TRBD1
CDR3aa: CASTLKGTVYGYTF

v_gene: TRBV19
abundance: .
j_gene: TRBJ2-3
d_gene: TRBD2
CDR3aa: CATSPIAGGTDTQYF

v_gene: TRBV7-9
abundance: .
j_gene: TRBJ1-5
d_gene: .
CDR3aa: CASSLASQANQPQHF

v_gene: TRBV7-7
abundance: .
j_gene: TRBJ2-2
d_gene: TRBD1
CDR3aa: CASSDADRSNTGELFF

v_gene: TRBV12-3/TRBV12-4
abundance: .
j_gene: TRBJ2-5
d_gene: .
CDR3aa: CASSPIAYEETQYF

v_gene: TRBV20-1
abundance: .
j_gene: TRBJ2-6
d_gene: .
CDR3aa: CSAREASSSGANVLTF

v_gene: TRBV4-1
abundance: .
j_gene: TRBJ2-3
d_gene: TRBD2
CDR3aa: CASVWTSGEGGTDTQYF

v_gene: TRBV25-1
abundance: .
j_gene: TRBJ2-3
d_gene: .
CDR3aa: CASTNRESGTDTQYF

v_gene: TRBV5-1
abundance: .
j_gene: TRBJ1-2
d_gene: .
CDR3aa: CASSLAVGGSIINYGYTF

v_gene: TRBV27
abundance: few
j_gene: TRBJ1-1
d_gene: TRBD1
CDR3aa: CASSSPTGGSMNTEAFF

v_gene: TRBV11-3
abundance: few
j_gene: TRBJ1-1
d_gene: .
CDR3aa: CASSLDPSSGEAFF

v_gene: TRBV12-3/TRBV12-4
abundance: .
j_gene: TRBJ2-1
d_gene: TRBD2
CDR3aa: CASRPKVLAGDNEQFF

v_gene: TRBV4-1
abundance: .
j_gene: TRBJ1-4
d_gene: .
CDR3aa: CASSQGTGDEKLFF

v_gene: TRBV7-3
abundance: .
j_gene: TRBJ2-5
d_gene: .
CDR3aa: CASSPSSKETQYF

v_gene: TRBV24-1
abundance: .
j_gene: TRBJ2-5
d_gene: .
CDR3aa: CATSDPRDRETQYF

v_gene: TRBV27
abundance: .
j_gene: TRBJ1-2
d_gene: .
CDR3aa: CASSGGFGYTF

v_gene: TRBV12-3/TRBV12-4
abundance: few
j_gene: TRBJ2-7
d_gene: .
CDR3aa: CASSLGDKYEQYF

v_gene: TRBV5-1
abundance: .
j_gene: TRBJ2-3
d_gene: .
CDR3aa: CASSLAAGAGTDTQYF

v_gene: TRBV6-2/TRBV6-3
abundance: once
j_gene: TRBJ2-5
d_gene: .
CDR3aa: CASSYSDETQYF

v_gene: TRBV20-1
abundance: few
j_gene: TRBJ2-5
d_gene: .
CDR3aa: CSARDGEETQYF

v_gene: TRBV3-1
abundance: once
j_gene: TRBJ1-2
d_gene: .
CDR3aa: CASSPQVGPVVYGYTF

v_gene: TRBV7-9
abundance: few
j_gene: TRBJ2-5
d_gene: .
CDR3aa: CASSLSLAETQYF

v_gene: TRBV11-3
abundance: .
j_gene: TRBJ2-7
d_gene: .
CDR3aa: CASSLVTGIHEQYF

v_gene: TRBV5-1
abundance: few
j_gene: TRBJ1-1
d_gene: TRBD1
CDR3aa: CASSLSGQGEAFF

v_gene: TRBV7-9
abundance: few
j_gene: TRBJ2-5
d_gene: .
CDR3aa: CASSSGSWRETQYF

v_gene: TRBV13
abundance: once
j_gene: TRBJ2-1
d_gene: TRBD2
CDR3aa: CASHYEAGGPVGNEQFF

v_gene: TRBV20-1
abundance: many
j_gene: TRBJ1-2
d_gene: TRBD1
CDR3aa: CSADPGTGGVGYTF

v_gene: TRBV10-3
abundance: .
j_gene: TRBJ2-4
d_gene: .
CDR3aa: CATSPRQNIQYF

v_gene: TRBV7-9
abundance: .
j_gene: TRBJ2-3
d_gene: .
CDR3aa: CASSYLERDTQYF

v_gene: TRBV7-6
abundance: .
j_gene: TRBJ2-7
d_gene: TRBD1
CDR3aa: CASSLALGTVAYEQYF

v_gene: TRBV12-3/TRBV12-4
abundance: few
j_gene: TRBJ2-1
d_gene: TRBD1
CDR3aa: CASSWTGTNEQFF

v_gene: TRBV5-1
abundance: few
j_gene: TRBJ2-7
d_gene: .
CDR3aa: CASSWGPRTPSPLQYF

v_gene: TRBV6-6
abundance: .
j_gene: TRBJ2-7
d_gene: .
CDR3aa: CASSFYLPGRREQYF

v_gene: TRBV5-1
abundance: .
j_gene: TRBJ2-1
d_gene: .
CDR3aa: CASSLVGGISSYNEQFF

v_gene: TRBV12-3/TRBV12-4
abundance: .
j_gene: TRBJ2-4
d_gene: .
CDR3aa: CASSPGFRRQYF

v_gene: TRBV12-3/TRBV12-4
abundance: few
j_gene: TRBJ2-5
d_gene: TRBD1
CDR3aa: CASSLRTGFQYF

v_gene: TRBV3-1
abundance: .
j_gene: TRBJ1-2
d_gene: .
CDR3aa: CASSQPGLRGGYGYTF

v_gene: TRBV15
abundance: .
j_gene: TRBJ1-1
d_gene: .
CDR3aa: CATSSRGDGGTEAFF